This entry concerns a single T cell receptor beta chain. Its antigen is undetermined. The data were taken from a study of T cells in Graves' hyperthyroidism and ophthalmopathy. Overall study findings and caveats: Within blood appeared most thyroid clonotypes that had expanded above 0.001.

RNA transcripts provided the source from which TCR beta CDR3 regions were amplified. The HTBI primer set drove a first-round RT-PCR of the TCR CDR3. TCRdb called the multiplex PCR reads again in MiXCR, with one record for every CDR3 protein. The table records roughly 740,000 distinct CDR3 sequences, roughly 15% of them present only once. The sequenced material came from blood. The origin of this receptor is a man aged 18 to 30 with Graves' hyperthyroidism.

DNA for the CDR3: TGTGCCAGCTCACCACGACGGGGCGCAGAGGCCGAGCAGTACTTC. It yields the protein CASSPRRGAEAEQYF. This chain joins TRBV18 and TRBJ2-7; tentatively, D is TRBD1 or TRBD2 (5 bases each). The V end lost 1 base, the J end lost 6 bases, and 16 bases lay between the germline ends. Germline CDR1 KGHSH, CDR2 LQKENI. The CDR3 length is 15 residues.